This T cell receptor beta chain was observed in a study of molecular identifiers for immune sequencing clone quantification. Germline CDR1 LGHNA, CDR2 YSLEER. The CDR3 extends over 14 amino acids. With 4 bases removed from V and 11 bases from J, the gap between germline ends came to 20 bases. In TCRdb, the PCR reads were re-called with MiXCR into one record per CDR3 protein. The table shows 88,000 or so distinct CDR3 sequences, with roughly a fifth occurring only once. Comments on this clonotype: A much more abundant neighbour one base away suggests this may be a read error.

The V call is TRBV4-3, the J call TRBJ2-5; perhaps TRBD2 as D (5 bases). Sequences were obtained from naive CD8+ T cells from blood, with Jurkat cell RNA spiked in. Sample subset: FACS-sorted CD8+CD4-CCR7+CD45RA+ naive T cells. This TCR was recovered from a human donor in good health. Some libraries in this study had Jurkat cell RNA spiked in. The CDR3 DNA is TGCGCCAGCAGCCCCTACCACGGGAACAATGAGCAGTACTTC. It codes for CASSPYHGNNEQYF.